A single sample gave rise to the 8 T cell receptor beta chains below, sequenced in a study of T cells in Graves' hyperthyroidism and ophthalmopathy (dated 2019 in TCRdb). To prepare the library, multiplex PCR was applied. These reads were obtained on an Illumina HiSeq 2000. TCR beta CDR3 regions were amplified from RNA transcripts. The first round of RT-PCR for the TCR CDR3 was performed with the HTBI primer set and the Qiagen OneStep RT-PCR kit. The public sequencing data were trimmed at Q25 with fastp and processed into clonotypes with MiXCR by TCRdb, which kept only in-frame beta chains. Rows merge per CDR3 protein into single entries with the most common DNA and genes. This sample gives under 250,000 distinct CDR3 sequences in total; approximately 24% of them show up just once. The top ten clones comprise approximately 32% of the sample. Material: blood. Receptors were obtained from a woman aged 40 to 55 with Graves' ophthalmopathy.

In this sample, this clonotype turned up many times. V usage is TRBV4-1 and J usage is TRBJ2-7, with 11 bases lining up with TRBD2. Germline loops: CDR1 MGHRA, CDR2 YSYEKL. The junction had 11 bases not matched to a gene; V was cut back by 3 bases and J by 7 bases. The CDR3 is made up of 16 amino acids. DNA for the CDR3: TGCGCCAGCAGCCAGGCAACCCTACTAGCGGGAGAGGAGCAGTACTTC. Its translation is CASSQATLLAGEEQYF.

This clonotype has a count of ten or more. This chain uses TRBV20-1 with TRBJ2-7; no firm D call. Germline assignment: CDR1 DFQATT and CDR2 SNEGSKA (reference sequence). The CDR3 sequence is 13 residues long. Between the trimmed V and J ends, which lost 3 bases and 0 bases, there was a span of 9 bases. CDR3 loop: CSASQETSYEQYF. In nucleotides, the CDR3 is TGCAGTGCTAGCCAGGAGACCTCCTACGAGCAGTACTTC.

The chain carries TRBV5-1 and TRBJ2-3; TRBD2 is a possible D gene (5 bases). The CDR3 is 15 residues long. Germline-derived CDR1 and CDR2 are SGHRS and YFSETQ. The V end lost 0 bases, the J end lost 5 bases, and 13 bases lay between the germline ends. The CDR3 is CASSLGDRGGDTQYF. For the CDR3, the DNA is TGCGCCAGCAGCTTGGGGGATCGCGGAGGAGATACGCAGTATTTT.

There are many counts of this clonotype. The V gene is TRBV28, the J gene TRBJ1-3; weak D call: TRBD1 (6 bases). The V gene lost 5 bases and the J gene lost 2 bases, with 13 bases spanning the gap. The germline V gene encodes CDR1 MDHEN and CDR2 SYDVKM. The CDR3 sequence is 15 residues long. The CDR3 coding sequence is TGTGCCAGCAGTGAACCCGGGACAACTGGAAACACCATATATTTT. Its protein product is CASSEPGTTGNTIYF.

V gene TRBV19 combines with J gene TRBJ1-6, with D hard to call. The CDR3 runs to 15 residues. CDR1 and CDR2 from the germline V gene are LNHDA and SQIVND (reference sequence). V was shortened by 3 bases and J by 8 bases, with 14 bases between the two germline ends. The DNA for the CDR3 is TGTGCCAGTAGTATGGCCTCCGGATATGATTCACCCCTCCACTTT. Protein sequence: CASSMASGYDSPLHF.

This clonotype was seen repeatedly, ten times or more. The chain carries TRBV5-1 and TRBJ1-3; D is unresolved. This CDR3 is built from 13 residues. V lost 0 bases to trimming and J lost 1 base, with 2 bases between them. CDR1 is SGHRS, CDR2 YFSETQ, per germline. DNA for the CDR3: TGCGCCAGCAGCTTGGGGTCTGGAAACACCATATATTTT. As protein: CASSLGSGNTIYF. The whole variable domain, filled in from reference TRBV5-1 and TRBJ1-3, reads KAGVTQTPRYLIKTRGQQVTLSCSPISGHRSVSWYQQTPGQGLQFLFEYFSETQRNKGNFPGRFSGRQFSNSRSEMNVSTLELGDSALYLCASSLGSGNTIYFGEGSWLTVV.

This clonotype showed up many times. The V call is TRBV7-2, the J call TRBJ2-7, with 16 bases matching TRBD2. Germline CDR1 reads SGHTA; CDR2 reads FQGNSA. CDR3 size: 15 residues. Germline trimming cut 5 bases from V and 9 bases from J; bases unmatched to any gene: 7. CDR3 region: CASSASGTSGRAQYF. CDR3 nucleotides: TGTGCCAGCAGCGCTAGCGGGACTAGCGGGAGGGCGCAGTACTTC.

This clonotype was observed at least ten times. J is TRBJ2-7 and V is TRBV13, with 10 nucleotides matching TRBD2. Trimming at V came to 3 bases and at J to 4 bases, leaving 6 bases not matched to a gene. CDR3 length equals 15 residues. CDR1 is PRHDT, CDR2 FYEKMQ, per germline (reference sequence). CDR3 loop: CASSFWTSGSYEQYF. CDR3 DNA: TGTGCCAGCAGCTTTTGGACTAGCGGATCGTACGAGCAGTACTTC.